This T cell receptor (beta chain) appears in the sequencing data of a study of cytomegalovirus exposure and HLA in healthy donors. The CDR3 contains 14 residues. With 5 bases clipped from V and 8 bases from J, the junction kept 8 bases outside the gene matches. Germline V lookup: CDR1 MNHEY, CDR2 SMNVEV (reference sequence). 13 Jbeta primers and 60 Vbeta primers were used for the PCR. TCRdb's copy holds only in-frame clones and misses some; the assay was immunoSEQ multiplex PCR. The repertoire includes a few hundred thousand clones, 80% of them detected once, and 0.3% to 0.35% sits in the top ten. The clonotype originates from a girl aged 2 to 10 in good health and CMV-seronegative. Sample: PBMCs. This chain connects TRBV27 to TRBJ2-1, with 8 bases fitting TRBD1. The CDR3, as DNA: TGTGCCAGCAGTCGGGACAGGAGACGGCATGAGCAGTTCTTC. It specifies CASSRDRRRHEQFF.